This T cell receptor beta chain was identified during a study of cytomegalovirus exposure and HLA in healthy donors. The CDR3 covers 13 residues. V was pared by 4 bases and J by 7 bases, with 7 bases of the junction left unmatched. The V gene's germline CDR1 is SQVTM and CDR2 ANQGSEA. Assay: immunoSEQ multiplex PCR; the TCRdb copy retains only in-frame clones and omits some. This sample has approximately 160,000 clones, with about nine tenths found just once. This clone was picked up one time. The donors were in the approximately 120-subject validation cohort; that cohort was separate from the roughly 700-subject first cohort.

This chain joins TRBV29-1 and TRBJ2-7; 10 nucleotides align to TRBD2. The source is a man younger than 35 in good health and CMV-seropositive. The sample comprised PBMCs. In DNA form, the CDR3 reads TGCAGCGTTGTAGGGACTAGCGCCTCTGAGCAGTACTTC. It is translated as CSVVGTSASEQYF.